This T cell receptor (beta chain) emerged from a study of human T cells and chemical hapten exposure. This clonotype was counted ten times or more. Documented time point: healthy volunteer bleed at 6 weeks. Whole blood, unfractionated, served as the material for total RNA extraction. The CDR3 has 15 amino acids. CDR1 is SQVTM, CDR2 ANQGSEA, per germline. Germline trimming cut 6 bases from V and 1 base from J; bases unmatched to any gene: 11. The library tagged each cDNA molecule with unique molecular identifiers. TCRdb fed the RACE reads into MiXCR, producing one record per CDR3 protein. This sample has some 40,000 distinct CDR3 sequences, with 3.7% found just once.

The gene calls are TRBV29-1 and TRBJ1-1; 7 bases align to TRBD1. The receptor's source is a human donor in good health. Some clones in this sample may be carry-over from other donors' samples. The sample comprised whole blood. The CDR3 sequence is CSVGRVGQQNTEAFF. The DNA of the CDR3 is TGCAGCGTCGGCAGGGTGGGACAGCAGAACACTGAAGCTTTCTTT.